A single sample gave rise to the 19 T cell receptor beta chains below, sequenced in a study of cytomegalovirus exposure and HLA in healthy donors. PCR involved 60 Vbeta and 13 Jbeta primers. Generated by immunoSEQ multiplex PCR, the TCRdb table keeps only in-frame clones and is missing some. The repertoire holds 170,000 or so clones, roughly 80% seen once, with roughly 13% in the top ten. Sequenced material: PBMCs. The receptors here all came from a woman aged 50 to 60 in good health and CMV-seropositive.

The chain uses TRBV20-1 and TRBJ1-2, with D perhaps TRBD1 (5 bases). Trimming removed 8 bases from V and 9 bases from J, with 16 bases in between. The CDR3 length is 11 residues. In germline, CDR1 is DFQATT, CDR2 SNEGSKA (reference sequence). DNA for the CDR3: TGCAGTCCAAAGAAGGGGTTCAGCTACACCTTC. It encodes CSPKKGFSYTF.

In its sample, this clone was seen once. This rearrangement joins TRBV7-9 to TRBJ2-7, with a tentative D call TRBD1 (5 bases). The CDR3 is made up of 15 amino acids. V was trimmed by 0 bases and J by 6 bases, leaving 15 bases between them. Germline CDR1 SEHNR, CDR2 FQNEAQ (reference sequence). CDR3: CASSLAAGNIAEQYF. The CDR3 nucleotides read TGTGCCAGCAGCTTAGCGGCAGGGAATATCGCCGAGCAGTACTTC.

The chain carries TRBV6-5 and TRBJ1-1, with D maybe TRBD1 (6 bases). The germline V and J ends were trimmed by 6 bases and 0 bases, with 14 bases remaining between them. The germline CDR1 and CDR2 sequences are MNHEY and SVGAGI. This CDR3 is 15 amino acids long. Here the CDR3 DNA reads TGTGCCAGCAGAGTCAGGGGTTATATGAACACTGAAGCTTTCTTT. Protein product: CASRVRGYMNTEAFF.

CDR3 nucleotides: TGTGCCACCAGCAGCGGGACATCGAACACCGGGGAGCTGTTTTTT. Encoded protein: CATSSGTSNTGELFF. The gene calls are TRBV15 and TRBJ2-2; weak D call: TRBD1 (6 bases). V gave up 3 bases and J gave up 0 bases, with 8 bases separating them. The CDR3 is 15 amino acids. CDR1 and CDR2 from the germline V gene are LNHNV and YYDKDF (reference sequence).

This chain joins TRBV6-1 and TRBJ1-3; D unclear. This CDR3 spans 13 amino acids. Per germline, CDR1 MNHNS and CDR2 SASEGT. The V gene lost 6 bases and the J gene lost 0 bases, with 6 bases spanning the gap. CDR3 nucleotides: TGTGCCAGCAGGGGAGCCTCTGGAAACACCATATATTTT. Encoded protein: CASRGASGNTIYF.

V is TRBV6-4 and J is TRBJ2-3; D gene uncertain. The CDR3 is made up of 14 amino acids. Germline loops: CDR1 MRHNA, CDR2 SNTAGT. Trimming cost V 2 bases and J 2 bases, with 8 bases left between them. The CDR3, as DNA: TGTGCCAGCAGTGACGGGCAGCACACAGATACGCAGTATTTT. Its translation: CASSDGQHTDTQYF.

V gene TRBV6-1 combines with J gene TRBJ1-6, with a tentative D call TRBD1 (6 bases). The CDR3 spans 15 residues. Germline CDR1 reads MNHNS; CDR2 reads SASEGT. V dropped 1 base and J dropped 4 bases, with 8 bases sitting between them. The CDR3 is CASSEGQGYNSPLHF. In nucleotides, the CDR3 is TGTGCCAGCAGTGAAGGTCAGGGGTATAATTCACCCCTCCACTTT.

As to this clone: Germline is not matched at one junction end, which may reflect a read error. The chain employs TRBV7-9 and TRBJ1-1; possibly TRBD1 for D (5 bases). The CDR3 runs to 12 residues. CDR1 SEHNR and CDR2 FQNEAQ come from the germline V gene (reference sequence). The CDR3 is CSSSKTHGGAFF. In DNA, the CDR3 is TGTTCCAGCAGCAAAACACACGGGGGAGCTTTCTTT.

The chain couples TRBV25-1 to TRBJ1-2; 9 positions agree with TRBD1. The J segment lost 8 bases and the V segment lost 6 bases, leaving 7 bases of the junction unmatched. This CDR3 contains 13 residues. CDR1 is MGHDK, CDR2 SYGVNS, per germline. CDR3 nucleotides: TGTGCCAGCAGCTACGGACAGGGGTTCGGCTACACCTTC. This codes for CASSYGQGFGYTF.

This rearrangement joins TRBV27 to TRBJ2-7, with TRBD1 matching 7 bases. The CDR3 sequence is 13 residues long. J lost 5 bases, V lost 6 bases, and 7 bases had no gene match. Germline V gene sequence: CDR1 MNHEY, CDR2 SMNVEV (reference sequence). The CDR3, as DNA: TGTGCCAGCAGCCAGAATACAGGGGACGAGCAGTACTTC. Its translation is CASSQNTGDEQYF.

The rearrangement uses TRBV19 and TRBJ2-7, with D possibly being TRBD2 (6 bases). CDR1 is LNHDA, CDR2 SQIVND, per germline (reference sequence). V shed 5 bases and J shed 2 bases, with 13 bases lying between them. The CDR3 covers 14 residues. DNA of the CDR3: TGTGCCAGTAGTCTCTCCGGGGGAACCTACGAGCAGTACTTC. This gives the protein CASSLSGGTYEQYF. Variable domain in full (rest from reference TRBV19 and TRBJ2-7): DGGITQSPKYLFRKEGQNVTLSCEQNLNHDAMYWYRQDPGQGLRLIYYSQIVNDFQKGDIAEGYSVSREKKESFPLTVTSAQKNPTAFYLCASSLSGGTYEQYFGPGTRLTVT.

In this sample, this clone turned up once. The rearrangement links TRBV25-1 to TRBJ1-6; D may be TRBD1 (5 bases). This CDR3 contains 14 residues. Trimming cost V 4 bases and J 8 bases, with 12 bases left between them. CDR1 MGHDK and CDR2 SYGVNS come from the germline V gene. CDR3 protein: CASSGQGKDSPLHF. Here the CDR3 DNA reads TGTGCCAGCAGTGGTCAGGGAAAGGATTCACCCCTCCACTTT.

The chain combines TRBV18 with TRBJ2-3, with D perhaps matching TRBD2 (6 bases). V lost 1 base and J 3 bases, leaving 11 bases between the germline ends. Germline CDR1 KGHSH, CDR2 LQKENI. This CDR3 comprises 15 residues. The CDR3 nucleotides are TGTGCCAGCTCACCACGGGACTTGGGGACAGATACGCAGTATTTT. Its protein product is CASSPRDLGTDTQYF.

The rearrangement links TRBV2 to TRBJ1-5, with no clear D. The germline V and J ends were trimmed by 7 bases and 4 bases, with 20 bases remaining between them. In germline, CDR1 is SNHLY, CDR2 FYNNEI. The CDR3 consists of 16 residues. CDR3: CASTPSGVTPNQPQHF. In nucleotides, the CDR3 is TGTGCCAGCACTCCTAGCGGGGTAACGCCGAATCAGCCCCAGCATTTT.

This chain uses TRBV5-4 with TRBJ1-2; 8 bases map to TRBD1. The CDR3 length is 20 residues. Germline CDR1 and CDR2: SGHNT and YYREEE (reference sequence). V lost 0 bases, J lost 4 bases, and 20 bases stayed unmatched. DNA of the CDR3: TGTGCCAGCAGCTTGGTTCCCCCAGGGGGCGCCTATCCGGGGGGCTATGGCTACACCTTC. Protein: CASSLVPPGGAYPGGYGYTF.

The chain employs TRBV30 and TRBJ2-6; perhaps TRBD1 as D (6 bases). The CDR3 contains 13 residues. Germline loops: CDR1 GTSNPN, CDR2 SVGIG (reference sequence). V was trimmed by 4 bases and J by 2 bases, leaving 6 bases between them. CDR3 DNA: TGTGCCTGGACAGGGGCTGGGGCCAACGTCCTGACTTTC. This translates into CAWTGAGANVLTF.

The chain combines TRBV5-6 with TRBJ1-5, with TRBD1 identical over 9 bases. CDR3 length: 16 amino acids. In germline, CDR1 is SGHDT, CDR2 YYEEEE. V shed 4 bases and J 6 bases; nucleotides not matched to a gene: 11. CDR3 DNA: TGTGCCAGCAGCCTGAGCCCGGGACAGGGCACTCAGCCCCAGCATTTT. It is translated as CASSLSPGQGTQPQHF.

The chain combines TRBV6-6 with TRBJ2-7; the match to TRBD1 covers 10 bases. The germline V gene encodes CDR1 MNHNY and CDR2 SVGAGI (reference sequence). Trimming cost V 6 bases and J 4 bases; bases outside gene matches: 6. The CDR3 runs 14 residues. The CDR3 region has the DNA TGTGCCAGCAGATTCCGGACAGGGGGTTACGAGCAGTACTTC. Protein sequence: CASRFRTGGYEQYF.

The rearrangement uses TRBV9 and TRBJ2-5; D perhaps matches TRBD1 (6 bases). V lost 8 bases, J lost 4 bases, and 18 bases lay in between. The V gene's germline CDR1 is SGDLS and CDR2 YYNGEE. The length of the CDR3 is 14 residues. The CDR3 region is CASSRTAALETQYF. The CDR3, as DNA: TGTGCCAGTTCTAGGACAGCCGCTCTAGAGACCCAGTACTTC.